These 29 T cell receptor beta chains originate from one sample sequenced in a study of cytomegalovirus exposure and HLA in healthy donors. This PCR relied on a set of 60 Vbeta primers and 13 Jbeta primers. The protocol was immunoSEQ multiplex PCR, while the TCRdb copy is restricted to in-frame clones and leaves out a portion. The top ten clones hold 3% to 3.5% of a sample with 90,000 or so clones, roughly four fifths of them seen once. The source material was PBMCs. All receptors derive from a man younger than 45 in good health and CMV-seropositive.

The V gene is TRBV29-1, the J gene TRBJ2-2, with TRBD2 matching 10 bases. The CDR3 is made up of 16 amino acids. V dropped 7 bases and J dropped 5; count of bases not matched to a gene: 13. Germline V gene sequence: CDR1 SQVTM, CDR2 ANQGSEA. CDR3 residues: CSAEGLAGVSTGELFF. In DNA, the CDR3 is TGCAGCGCCGAAGGCCTAGCGGGAGTATCTACCGGGGAGCTGTTTTTT.

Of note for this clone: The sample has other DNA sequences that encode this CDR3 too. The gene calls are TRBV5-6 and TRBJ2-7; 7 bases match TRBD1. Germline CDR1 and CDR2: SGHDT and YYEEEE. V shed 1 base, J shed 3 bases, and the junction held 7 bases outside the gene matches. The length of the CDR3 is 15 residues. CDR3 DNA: TGTGCCAGCAGCTTGTCCGGGACAGCTTTCTACGAGCAGTACTTC. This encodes CASSLSGTAFYEQYF.

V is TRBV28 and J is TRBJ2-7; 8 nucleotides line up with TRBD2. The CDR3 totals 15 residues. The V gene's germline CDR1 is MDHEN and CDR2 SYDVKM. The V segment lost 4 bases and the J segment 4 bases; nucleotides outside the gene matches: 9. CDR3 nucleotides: TGTGCCAGCAGTTCCACCTTAGCGGGAAGGTACGAGCAGTACTTC. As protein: CASSSTLAGRYEQYF.

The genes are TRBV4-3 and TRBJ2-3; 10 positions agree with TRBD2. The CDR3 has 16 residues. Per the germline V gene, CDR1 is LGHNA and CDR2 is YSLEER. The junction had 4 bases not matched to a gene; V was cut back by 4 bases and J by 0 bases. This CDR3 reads CASSRETSGSTDTQYF. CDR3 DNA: TGCGCCAGCAGCCGAGAGACTAGCGGGAGCACAGATACGCAGTATTTT.

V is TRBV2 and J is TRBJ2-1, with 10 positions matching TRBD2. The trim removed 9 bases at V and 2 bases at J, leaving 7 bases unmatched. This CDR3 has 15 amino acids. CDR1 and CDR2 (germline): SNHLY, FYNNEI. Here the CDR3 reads CASQAGGRTYNEQFF. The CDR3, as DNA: TGTGCCAGTCAAGCGGGAGGGAGAACCTACAATGAGCAGTTCTTC.

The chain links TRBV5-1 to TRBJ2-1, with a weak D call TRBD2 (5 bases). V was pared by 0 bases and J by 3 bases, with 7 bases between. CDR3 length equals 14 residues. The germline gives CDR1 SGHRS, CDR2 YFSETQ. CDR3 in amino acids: CASSLVANYNEQFF. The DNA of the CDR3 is TGCGCCAGCAGCTTGGTAGCGAACTACAATGAGCAGTTCTTC.

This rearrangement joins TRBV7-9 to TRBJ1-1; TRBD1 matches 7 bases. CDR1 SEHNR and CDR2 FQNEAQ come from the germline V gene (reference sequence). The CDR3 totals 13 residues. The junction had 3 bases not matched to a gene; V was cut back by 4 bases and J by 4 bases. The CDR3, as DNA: TGTGCCAGCAGCTGGGCAGGGGGCACTGAAGCTTTCTTT. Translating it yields CASSWAGGTEAFF.

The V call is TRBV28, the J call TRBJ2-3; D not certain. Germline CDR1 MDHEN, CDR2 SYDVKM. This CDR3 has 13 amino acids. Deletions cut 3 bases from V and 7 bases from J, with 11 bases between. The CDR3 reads CASSLPYTNTQYF. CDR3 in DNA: TGTGCCAGCAGTTTGCCTTACACCAATACGCAGTATTTT.

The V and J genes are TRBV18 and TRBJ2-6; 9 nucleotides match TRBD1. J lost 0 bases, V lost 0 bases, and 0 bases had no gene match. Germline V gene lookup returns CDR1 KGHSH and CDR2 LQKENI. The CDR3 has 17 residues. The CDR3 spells CASSPPGQGSGANVLTF. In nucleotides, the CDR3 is TGTGCCAGCTCACCACCGGGACAGGGCTCTGGGGCCAACGTCCTGACTTTC.

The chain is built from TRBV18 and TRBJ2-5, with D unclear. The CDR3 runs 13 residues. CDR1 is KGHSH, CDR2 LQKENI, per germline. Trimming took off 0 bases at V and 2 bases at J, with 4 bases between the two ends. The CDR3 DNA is TGTGCCAGCTCACCACCCCAGCAAGAGACCCAGTACTTC. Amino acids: CASSPPQQETQYF. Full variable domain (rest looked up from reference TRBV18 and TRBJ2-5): NAGVMQNPRHLVRRRGQEARLRCSPMKGHSHVYWYRQLPEEGLKFMVYLQKENIIDESGMPKERFSAEFPKEGPSILRIQQVVRGDSAAYFCASSPPQQETQYFGPGTRLLVL.

The CDR3 reads CASSSQGDQPQHF. The CDR3 DNA reads as TGTGCCAGCAGCTCACAGGGCGACCAGCCCCAGCATTTT. This sequence joins TRBV7-2 and TRBJ1-5; D is perhaps TRBD1 (6 bases). Trimming stripped 4 bases from V and 7 bases from J, with 11 bases between. From germline, CDR1 is SGHTA and CDR2 FQGNSA. The CDR3 is 13 amino acids.

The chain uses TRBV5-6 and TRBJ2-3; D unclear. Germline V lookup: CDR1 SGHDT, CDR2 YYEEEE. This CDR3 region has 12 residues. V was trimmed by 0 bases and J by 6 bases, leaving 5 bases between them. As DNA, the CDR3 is TGTGCCAGCAGCTTGGCTCGGGATACGCAGTATTTT. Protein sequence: CASSLARDTQYF. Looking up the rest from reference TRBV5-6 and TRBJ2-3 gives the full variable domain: DAGVTQSPTHLIKTRGQQVTLRCSPKSGHDTVSWYQQALGQGPQFIFQYYEEEERQRGNFPDRFSGHQFPNYSSELNVNALLLGDSALYLCASSLARDTQYFGPGTRLTVL.

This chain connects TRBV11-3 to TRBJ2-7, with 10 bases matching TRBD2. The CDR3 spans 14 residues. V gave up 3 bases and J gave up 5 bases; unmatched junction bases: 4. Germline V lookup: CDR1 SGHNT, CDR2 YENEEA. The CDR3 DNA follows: TGTGCCAGCAGCTTCGCTAGCGGGAGCAACGAGCAGTACTTC. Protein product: CASSFASGSNEQYF.

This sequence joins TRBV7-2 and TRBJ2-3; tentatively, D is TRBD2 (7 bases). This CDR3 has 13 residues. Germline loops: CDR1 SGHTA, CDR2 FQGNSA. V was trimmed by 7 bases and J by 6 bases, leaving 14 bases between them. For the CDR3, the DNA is TGTGCCAGCACTGGGGGGGGGCGGGATACGCAGTATTTT. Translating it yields CASTGGGRDTQYF.

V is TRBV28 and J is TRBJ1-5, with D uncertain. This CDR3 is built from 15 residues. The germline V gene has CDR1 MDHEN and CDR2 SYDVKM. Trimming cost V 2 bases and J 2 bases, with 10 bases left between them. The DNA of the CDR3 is TGTGCCAGCAGTTTAGGAGGCAGGCGCAATCAGCCCCAGCATTTT. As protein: CASSLGGRRNQPQHF.

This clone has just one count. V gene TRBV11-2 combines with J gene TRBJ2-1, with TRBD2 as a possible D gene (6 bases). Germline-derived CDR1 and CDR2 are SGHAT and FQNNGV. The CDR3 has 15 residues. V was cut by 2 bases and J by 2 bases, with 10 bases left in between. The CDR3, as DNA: TGTGCCAGCAGCTTAAAGGAGCGGGCCTACAATGAGCAGTTCTTC. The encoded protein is CASSLKERAYNEQFF.

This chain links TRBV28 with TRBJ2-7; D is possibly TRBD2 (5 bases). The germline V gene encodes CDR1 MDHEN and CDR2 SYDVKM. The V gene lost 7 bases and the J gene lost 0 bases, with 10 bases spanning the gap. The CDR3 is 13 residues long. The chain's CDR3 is CASTVGNSYEQYF. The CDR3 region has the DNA TGTGCCAGCACCGTCGGGAACTCCTACGAGCAGTACTTC. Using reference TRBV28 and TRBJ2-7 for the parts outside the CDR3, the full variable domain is DVKVTQSSRYLVKRTGEKVFLECVQDMDHENMFWYRQDPGLGLRLIYFSYDVKMKEKGDIPEGYSVSREKKERFSLILESASTNQTSMYLCASTVGNSYEQYFGPGTRLTVT.

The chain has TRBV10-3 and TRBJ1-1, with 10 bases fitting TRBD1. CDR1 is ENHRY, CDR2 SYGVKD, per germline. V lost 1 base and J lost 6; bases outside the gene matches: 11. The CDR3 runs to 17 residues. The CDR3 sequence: CAISEFRDRGNWAEAFF. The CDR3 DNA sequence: TGTGCCATCAGTGAGTTCCGGGACAGGGGAAATTGGGCTGAAGCTTTCTTT.

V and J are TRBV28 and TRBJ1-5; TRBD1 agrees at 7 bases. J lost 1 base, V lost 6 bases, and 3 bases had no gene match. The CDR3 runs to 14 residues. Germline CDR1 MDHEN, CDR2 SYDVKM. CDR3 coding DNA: TGTGCCAGCAGACGACAGGGAAGCAATCAGCCCCAGCATTTT. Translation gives CASRRQGSNQPQHF. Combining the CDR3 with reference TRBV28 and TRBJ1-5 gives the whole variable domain DVKVTQSSRYLVKRTGEKVFLECVQDMDHENMFWYRQDPGLGLRLIYFSYDVKMKEKGDIPEGYSVSREKKERFSLILESASTNQTSMYLCASRRQGSNQPQHFGDGTRLSIL.

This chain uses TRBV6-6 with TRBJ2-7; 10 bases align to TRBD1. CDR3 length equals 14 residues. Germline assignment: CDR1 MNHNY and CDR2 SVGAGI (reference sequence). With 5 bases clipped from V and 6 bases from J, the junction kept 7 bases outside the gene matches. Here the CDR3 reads CASSQPGQGSEQYF. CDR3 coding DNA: TGTGCCAGCAGTCAACCGGGACAGGGGAGCGAGCAGTACTTC.

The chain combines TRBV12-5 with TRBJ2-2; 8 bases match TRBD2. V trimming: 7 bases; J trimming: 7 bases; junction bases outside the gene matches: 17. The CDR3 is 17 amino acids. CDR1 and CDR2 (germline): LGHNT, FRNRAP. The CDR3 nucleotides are TGTGCTAGTGCCCCCCTCACAAGCGGGAGAATAGGCGGGGAGCTGTTTTTT. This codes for CASAPLTSGRIGGELFF.

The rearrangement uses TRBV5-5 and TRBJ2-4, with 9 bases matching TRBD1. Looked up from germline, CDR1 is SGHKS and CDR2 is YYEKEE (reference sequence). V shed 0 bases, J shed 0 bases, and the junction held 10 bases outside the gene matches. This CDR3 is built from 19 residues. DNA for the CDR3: TGTGCCAGCAGCTTGGAGGGACAGGGTTCGGGGTTAGCCAAAAACATTCAGTACTTC. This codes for CASSLEGQGSGLAKNIQYF.

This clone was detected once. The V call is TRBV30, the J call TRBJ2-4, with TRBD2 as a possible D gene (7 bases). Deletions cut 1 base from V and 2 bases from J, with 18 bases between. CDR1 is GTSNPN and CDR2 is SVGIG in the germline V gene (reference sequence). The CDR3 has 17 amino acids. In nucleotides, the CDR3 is TGTGCCTGGAGTGCTCGAGGGGGAGGGGCGTCCAAAAACATTCAGTACTTC. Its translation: CAWSARGGGASKNIQYF.

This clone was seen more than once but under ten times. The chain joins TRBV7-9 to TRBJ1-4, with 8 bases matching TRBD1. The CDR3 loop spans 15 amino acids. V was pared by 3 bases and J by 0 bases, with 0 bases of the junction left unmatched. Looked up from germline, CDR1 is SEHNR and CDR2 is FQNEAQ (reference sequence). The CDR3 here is CASSLGQATNEKLFF. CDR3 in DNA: TGTGCCAGCAGCTTGGGACAGGCAACTAATGAAAAACTGTTTTTT.

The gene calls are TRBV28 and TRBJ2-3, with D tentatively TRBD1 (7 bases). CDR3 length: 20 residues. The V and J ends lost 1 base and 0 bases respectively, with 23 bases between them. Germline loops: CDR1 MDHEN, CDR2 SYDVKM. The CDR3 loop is CASSLSGGLGQGPSTDTQYF. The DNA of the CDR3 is TGTGCCAGCAGTTTATCAGGGGGGCTCGGGCAGGGACCTAGCACAGATACGCAGTATTTT.

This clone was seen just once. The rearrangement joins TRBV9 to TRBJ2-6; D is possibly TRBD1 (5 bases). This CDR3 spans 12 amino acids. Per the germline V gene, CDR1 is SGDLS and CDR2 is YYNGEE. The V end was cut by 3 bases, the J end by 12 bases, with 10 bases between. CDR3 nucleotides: TGTGCCAGCAGCGGGGGCCCGGGCGTCCTGACTTTC. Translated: CASSGGPGVLTF.

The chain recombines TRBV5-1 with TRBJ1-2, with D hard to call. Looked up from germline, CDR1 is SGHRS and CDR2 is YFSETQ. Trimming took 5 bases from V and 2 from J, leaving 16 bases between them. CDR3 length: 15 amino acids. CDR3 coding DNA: TGCGCCAGCAGGCCGCCGGTCGGAGGGAACTATGGCTACACCTTC. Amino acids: CASRPPVGGNYGYTF.

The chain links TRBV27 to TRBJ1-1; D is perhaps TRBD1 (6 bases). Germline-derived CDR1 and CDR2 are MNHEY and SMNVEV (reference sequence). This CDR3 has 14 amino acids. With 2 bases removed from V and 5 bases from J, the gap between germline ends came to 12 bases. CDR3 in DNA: TGTGCCAGCAGTTTACAGGGGTTGGGGACTGAAGCTTTCTTT. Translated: CASSLQGLGTEAFF.

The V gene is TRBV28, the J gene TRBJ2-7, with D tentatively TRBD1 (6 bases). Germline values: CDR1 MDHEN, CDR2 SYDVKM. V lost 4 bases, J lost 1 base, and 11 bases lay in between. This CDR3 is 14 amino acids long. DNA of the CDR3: TGTGCCAGCAGTTACAGGGTTTTATCCTACGAGCAGTACTTC. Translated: CASSYRVLSYEQYF.